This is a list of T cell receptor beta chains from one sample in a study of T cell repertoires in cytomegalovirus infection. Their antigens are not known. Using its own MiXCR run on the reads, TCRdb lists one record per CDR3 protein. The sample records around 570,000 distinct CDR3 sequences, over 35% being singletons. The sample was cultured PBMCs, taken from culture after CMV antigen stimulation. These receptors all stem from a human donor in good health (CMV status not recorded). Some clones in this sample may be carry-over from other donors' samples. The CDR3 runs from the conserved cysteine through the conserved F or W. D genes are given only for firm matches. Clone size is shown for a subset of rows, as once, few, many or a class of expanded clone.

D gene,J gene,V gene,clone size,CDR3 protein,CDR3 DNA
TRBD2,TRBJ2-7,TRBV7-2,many,CASSPPTLAGPPREQYF,TGTGCCAGCAGCCCCCCCACCTTAGCGGGGCCGCCCCGCGAGCAGTACTTC
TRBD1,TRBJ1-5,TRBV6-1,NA,CASSPSGGAGNQPQHF,TGTGCCAGCAGTCCGTCAGGGGGCGCAGGCAATCAGCCCCAGCATTTT
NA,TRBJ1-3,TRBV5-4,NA,CASSLEGLGNTIYF,TGTGCCAGCAGCTTGGAGGGGCTTGGAAACACCATATATTTT
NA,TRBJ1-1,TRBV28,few,CASSLWQANTEAFF,TGTGCCAGCAGTTTATGGCAGGCGAACACTGAAGCTTTCTTT
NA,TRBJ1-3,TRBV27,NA,CAAPPGSSGNTIYF,TGTGCCGCCCCCCCAGGGAGCTCTGGAAACACCATATATTTT
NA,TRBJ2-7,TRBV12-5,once,CASGVVTSSSYEQYF,TGTGCTAGTGGTGTCGTGACTTCCAGCTCCTACGAGCAGTACTTC
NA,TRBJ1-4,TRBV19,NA,CASSGPEHEKLFF,TGTGCCAGTAGTGGCCCAGAACACGAAAAACTGTTTTTT
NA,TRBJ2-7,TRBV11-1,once,CASAGGEGPLPEQYF,TGTGCCAGCGCCGGTGGTGAGGGGCCTCTACCCGAGCAGTACTTC
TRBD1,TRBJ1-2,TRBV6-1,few,CASRPGTGMGGYTF,TGTGCCAGCAGACCCGGGACAGGGATGGGCGGCTACACCTTC
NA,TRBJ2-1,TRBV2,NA,CASSEFGLVNEQFF,TGTGCCAGCAGTGAATTCGGGCTAGTCAATGAGCAGTTCTTC
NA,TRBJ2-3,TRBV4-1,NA,CASSRGREDTQYF,TGCGCCAGCAGCCGAGGCAGGGAAGATACGCAGTATTTT
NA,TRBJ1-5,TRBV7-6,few,CASSPGADTQPQHF,TGTGCCAGCAGCCCAGGGGCCGATACGCAGCCCCAGCATTTT
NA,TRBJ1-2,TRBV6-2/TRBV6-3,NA,CASSYLVAGTDRSDTF,TGTGCCAGCAGTTACTTGGTCGCCGGGACGGACCGATCGGACACCTTC
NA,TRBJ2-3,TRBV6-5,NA,CATQPWAKDTQYF,TGTGCCACCCAACCCTGGGCCAAAGATACGCAGTATTTT
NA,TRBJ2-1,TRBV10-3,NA,CAISESGEMYNEQFF,TGTGCCATCAGTGAGTCGGGGGAGATGTACAATGAGCAGTTCTTC
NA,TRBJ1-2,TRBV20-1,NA,CSAHTGILETLVANYGYTF,TGCAGTGCCCATACCGGAATACTTGAAACGCTTGTAGCTAACTATGGCTACACCTTC
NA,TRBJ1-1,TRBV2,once,CASSEDSPLLNTEAFF,TGTGCCAGCAGTGAGGACAGTCCCCTTCTAAACACTGAAGCTTTCTTT
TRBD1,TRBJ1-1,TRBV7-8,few,CASSPRTGGDTEAFF,TGTGCCAGCAGCCCTCGGACAGGGGGTGACACTGAAGCTTTCTTT
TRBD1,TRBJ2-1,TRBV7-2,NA,CASKLQGFNEQFF,TGTGCCAGCAAGCTACAGGGGTTCAATGAGCAGTTCTTC
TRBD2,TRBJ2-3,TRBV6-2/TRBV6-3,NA,CASSYSTTSGKTMQYF,TGTGCCAGCAGTTACTCGACCACTAGCGGAAAGACCATGCAGTATTTT
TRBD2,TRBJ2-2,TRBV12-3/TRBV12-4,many,CASTLAGGYTGELFF,TGTGCCAGTACGCTAGCGGGAGGGTACACCGGGGAGCTGTTTTTT
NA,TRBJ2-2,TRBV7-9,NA,CASSHTVSGGLLFF,TGTGCCAGCAGCCACACAGTGTCCGGGGGCTTGCTGTTTTTT
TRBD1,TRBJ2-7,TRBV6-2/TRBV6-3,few,CASRRGQGVYEQYF,TGTGCCAGCAGAAGGGGACAGGGTGTCTACGAGCAGTACTTC
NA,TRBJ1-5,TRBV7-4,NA,CASSLALRAQPQHF,TGTGCCAGCAGCTTAGCGCTGAGGGCCCAGCCCCAGCATTTT
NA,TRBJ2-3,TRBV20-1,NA,CSASEWAGSDTQYF,TGCAGTGCCAGTGAATGGGCGGGTTCTGATACGCAGTATTTT
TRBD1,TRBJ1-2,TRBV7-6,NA,CASSWGQVNGYTF,TGTGCCAGCAGCTGGGGACAGGTGAATGGCTACACCTTC
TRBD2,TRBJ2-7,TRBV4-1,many,CASSQVGTSGSPYEQYF,TGCGCCAGCAGCCAAGTCGGGACTAGCGGGAGTCCCTACGAGCAGTACTTC
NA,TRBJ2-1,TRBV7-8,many,CASSGGGGNNEQFF,TGTGCCAGCAGCGGGGGTGGCGGCAACAATGAGCAGTTCTTC
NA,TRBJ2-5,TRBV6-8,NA,CASSRFEETQYF,TGTGCCAGCAGCCGGTTTGAAGAGACCCAGTACTTC
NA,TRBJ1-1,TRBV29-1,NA,CSVEKGSGAFF,TGCAGCGTTGAGAAGGGGAGTGGGGCTTTCTTT
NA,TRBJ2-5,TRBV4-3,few,CASSQVPRGAGIVETQYF,TGCGCCAGCAGCCAAGTTCCACGGGGGGCAGGGATCGTGGAGACCCAGTACTTC
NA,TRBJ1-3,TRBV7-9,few,CASSLVVGGNTIYF,TGTGCCAGCAGCTTGGTGGTTGGTGGAAACACCATATATTTT
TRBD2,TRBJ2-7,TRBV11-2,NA,CASSIRRTSVYEQYF,TGTGCCAGCAGCATACGACGGACTAGCGTCTACGAGCAGTACTTC
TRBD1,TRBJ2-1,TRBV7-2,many,CASSPRTGGSYNEQFF,TGTGCCAGCAGCCCCCGGACAGGGGGCTCCTACAATGAGCAGTTCTTC
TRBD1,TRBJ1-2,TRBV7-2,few,CASSQHSGTGSNYGYTF,TGTGCCAGCAGCCAGCATTCCGGGACAGGTTCTAACTATGGCTACACCTTC
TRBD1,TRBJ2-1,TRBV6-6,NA,CASSPHTGTGGNEQFF,TGTGCCAGCAGTCCTCACACCGGGACAGGGGGCAATGAGCAGTTCTTC
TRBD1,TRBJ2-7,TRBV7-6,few,CASSVGQGTGEQYF,TGTGCCAGCAGCGTAGGACAGGGGACGGGCGAGCAGTACTTC
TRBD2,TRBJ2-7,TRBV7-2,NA,CASSPRLAGTREQYF,TGTGCCAGCAGCCCCCGACTAGCGGGAACCCGGGAGCAGTACTTC
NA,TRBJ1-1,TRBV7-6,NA,CASRSGTEAFF,TGTGCCAGCAGGTCAGGTACTGAAGCTTTCTTT
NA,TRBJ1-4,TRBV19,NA,CASSIRSRPTGGEKLFF,TGTGCCAGTAGTATCCGATCACGACCGACGGGGGGTGAAAAACTGTTTTTT
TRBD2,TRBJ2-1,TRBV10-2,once,CASLQTSGVYNEQFF,TGCGCCAGCCTCCAGACTAGCGGGGTTTACAATGAGCAGTTCTTC
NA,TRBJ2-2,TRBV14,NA,CASSQGGPNTGELFF,TGTGCCAGCAGCCAAGGTGGACCGAACACCGGGGAGCTGTTTTTT
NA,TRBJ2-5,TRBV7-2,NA,CASSTPGGQETQYF,TGTGCCAGCAGCACTCCCGGGGGCCAAGAGACCCAGTACTTC
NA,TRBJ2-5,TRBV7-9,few,CASSYGTLLGETQYF,TGTGCCAGCAGCTACGGGACACTCCTCGGGGAGACCCAGTACTTC
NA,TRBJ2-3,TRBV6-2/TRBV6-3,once,CASSYPRGDTDTQYF,TGTGCCAGCAGTTACCCCAGGGGTGACACAGATACGCAGTATTTT
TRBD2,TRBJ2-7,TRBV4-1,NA,CASSQDGGLAGRYEQYF,TGCGCCAGCAGCCAAGATGGGGGACTAGCGGGGCGGTACGAGCAGTACTTC
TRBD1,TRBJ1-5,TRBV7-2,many,CASSLQGGSNQPQHF,TGTGCCAGCAGCTTACAGGGGGGGAGCAATCAGCCCCAGCATTTT
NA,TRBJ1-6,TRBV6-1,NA,CAITRGSSYNSPLHF,TGTGCCATTACAAGGGGGAGCTCCTATAATTCACCCCTCCACTTT
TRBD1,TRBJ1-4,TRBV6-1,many,CASSTGQKNEKLFF,TGTGCCAGCAGTACGGGACAGAAAAATGAAAAACTGTTTTTT
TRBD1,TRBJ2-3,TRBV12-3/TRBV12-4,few,CASSPRAQGAQYF,TGTGCCAGCTCCCCCCGGGCACAGGGGGCGCAGTATTTT
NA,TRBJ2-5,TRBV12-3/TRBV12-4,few,CASRPDSSGETQYF,TGTGCCAGCAGGCCGGACAGTTCAGGGGAGACCCAGTACTTC
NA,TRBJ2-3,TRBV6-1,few,CASSERARQRTDTQYF,TGTGCCAGCAGTGAAAGGGCACGACAACGTACAGATACGCAGTATTTT
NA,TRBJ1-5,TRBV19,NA,CASSIGTHSNQPQHF,TGTGCCAGTAGTATCGGGACACATAGCAATCAGCCCCAGCATTTT
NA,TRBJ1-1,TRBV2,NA,CASSEDGGTEAFF,TGTGCCAGCAGTGAAGATGGTGGGACTGAAGCTTTCTTT
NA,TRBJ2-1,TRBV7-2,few,CASSSLSQSNEQFF,TGTGCCAGCAGCTCCTTATCCCAGTCGAATGAGCAGTTCTTC
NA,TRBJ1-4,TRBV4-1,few,CASSQGPPRNEKLFF,TGCGCCAGCAGCCAAGGGCCGCCTCGCAATGAAAAACTGTTTTTT
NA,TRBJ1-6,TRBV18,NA,CASSLSLSGLDSPLHF,TGTGCCAGCTCACTCTCTCTCTCAGGGTTGGATTCACCCCTCCACTTT